These T cell receptor beta chains were read from a single sample in a study of radiation and T cells in renal cell carcinoma. Clones were read by immunoSEQ multiplex PCR, and TCRdb kept only the in-frame ones, dropping some. The data contain more than 15,000 clones, less than 65% of them seen just once; the ten biggest clones take up around 11%. This specimen was tumor tissue, taken from a patient whose treatment included radiotherapy and nephrectomy. The receptors were gathered from a middle-aged man with renal cell carcinoma. Both conserved end residues are part of each CDR3. D genes are given only for firm matches. Clone size appears in some rows only: once, few, many, or a class for an expanded clone.

clone_size d_call j_call v_call cdr3_nt cdr3_aa
once TRBD1 TRBJ1-1 TRBV27 TGTGCCAGCAGTCCAAGGACAGGGGGTGGCACTGAAGCTTTCTTT CASSPRTGGGTEAFF
few TRBD2 TRBJ2-1 TRBV18 TGTGCCAGCTCACGCGAATTTGCGGGAGGGCCCAATGAGCAGTTCTTC CASSREFAGGPNEQFF
- TRBD1 TRBJ2-2 TRBV5-1 TGCGCCAGCAGCTCATCATCCAGAGGCGGGACAGGGGTCACCGGGGAGCTGTTTTTT CASSSSSRGGTGVTGELFF
- - TRBJ2-5 TRBV29-1 TGCAGCGTTGATGGGCAGGGGAGGGAGTTGGAGACCCAGTACTTC CSVDGQGRELETQYF
- TRBD2 TRBJ2-2 TRBV5-1 TGCGCCAGCAGCTTGGGCGGGACTAGCGGGAGTACCGGGGAGCTGTTTTTT CASSLGGTSGSTGELFF
few - TRBJ2-3 TRBV15 TGTGCCACCAGCCCACGATCCGGGTTTTCTTACACAGATACGCAGTATTTT CATSPRSGFSYTDTQYF
- - TRBJ2-1 TRBV6-5 TGTGCCAGCAGTTACGGGCCCAACAATGAGCAGTTCTTC CASSYGPNNEQFF
few TRBD2 TRBJ2-7 TRBV7-2 TGTGCCAGCAGCTTAAGATGGTGGGAGGGACACGAGCAGTACTTC CASSLRWWEGHEQYF
medium-sized TRBD1 TRBJ1-5 TRBV9 TGTGCCAGCAGCGTCCACGCGGGGACAGGCACTCAGCCCCAGCATTTT CASSVHAGTGTQPQHF
- - TRBJ2-1 TRBV27 TGTGCCAGCATGACTAGGAGGGGGGTGGAAGAGCAGTTCTTC CASMTRRGVEEQFF
- TRBD1 TRBJ1-2 TRBV7-2 TGTGCCAGCAGCTTCTCCGCGACAGGGGACTATGGCTACACCTTC CASSFSATGDYGYTF
- TRBD1 TRBJ1-2 TRBV7-2 TGTGCCAGCAGCCCGGACAGGGAAGATGGCTACACCTTC CASSPDREDGYTF
few TRBD1 TRBJ1-5 TRBV2 TGTGCCAGCAGTGAAGGACAGGGGGCTCAGCCCCAGCATTTT CASSEGQGAQPQHF
- TRBD1 TRBJ2-5 TRBV5-1 TGCGCCAGCAGCTTGACAGGGGGAGAGGAGACCCAGTACTTC CASSLTGGEETQYF
- TRBD1 TRBJ1-2 TRBV7-8 TGTGCCAGCAGCTTAGGGACAGGGGTGCCGGGTGGCTACACCTTC CASSLGTGVPGGYTF
few - TRBJ1-5 TRBV2 TGTGCCAGCCGGACAGACAACAATCAGCCCCAGCATTTT CASRTDNNQPQHF
- - TRBJ2-4 TRBV4-1 TGCGCCAGCAGCCAAGAAGAGGACGCGCAGCGCATTCAGTACTTC CASSQEEDAQRIQYF
- TRBD1 TRBJ2-7 TRBV5-1 TGCGCCAGCAGCTTGGACTTTTTAGGGACAGTATCCTACGAGCAGTACTTC CASSLDFLGTVSYEQYF
- - TRBJ2-5 TRBV20-1 TGCAGTGTTTCCGACCGGGAGACCCAGTACTTC CSVSDRETQYF
- TRBD2 TRBJ2-2 TRBV27 TGTGCCAGCAGTTTATTGGGCGCGGTAGCGGGGGTCGGGGAGCTGTTTTTT CASSLLGAVAGVGELFF
once TRBD1 TRBJ1-4 TRBV5-1 TGCGCCAGCAGCCCAAACAGGGGAGGTGAAAAACTGTTTTTT CASSPNRGGEKLFF
- - TRBJ1-2 TRBV5-1 TGCGCCAGCAGCTTAGGCCTCGGCCTAAACTATGGCTACACCTTC CASSLGLGLNYGYTF
- TRBD2 TRBJ2-1 TRBV5-1 TGCGCCAGCAGCTACCAGGGAGGGCTTTACAATGAGCAGTTCTTC CASSYQGGLYNEQFF
once - TRBJ2-7 TRBV10-3 TGTGCCATCAGTGAGTCGATGGGTGACGAGCAGTACTTC CAISESMGDEQYF
few - TRBJ2-1 TRBV5-1 TGCGCCAGCAGCTTGGGGAGCATACTCAATGAGCAGTTCTTC CASSLGSILNEQFF
- TRBD1 TRBJ1-1 TRBV2 TGTGCCAGCAGTACAGCACCAGGGGGCACCGACACTGAAGCTTTCTTT CASSTAPGGTDTEAFF
once TRBD1 TRBJ1-2 TRBV19 TGTGCCAGTAGTCCCCGATCGGACAGGGTTGACTTCTATGGCTACACCTTC CASSPRSDRVDFYGYTF
few - TRBJ1-2 TRBV7-2 TGTGCCAGCAGCTTTGACAGGAGGGGAGGCTACACCTTC CASSFDRRGGYTF
- TRBD2 TRBJ2-7 TRBV9 TGTGCCAGCAGCGGGGGATTTTTCGGGAGGGTAGGCGAGCAGTACTTC CASSGGFFGRVGEQYF
- - TRBJ1-2 TRBV5-4 TGTGCCAGCAGCTTGAAGTCCCCACAGGGATTGGGCTATGGCTACACCTTC CASSLKSPQGLGYGYTF
medium-sized - TRBJ1-5 TRBV11-2 TGTGCCAGCAGCTTGACAGGCGGCAATCAGCCCCAGCATTTT CASSLTGGNQPQHF
few - TRBJ1-2 TRBV15 TGTGCCACCAGCAGGGTTAACTATGGCTACACCTTC CATSRVNYGYTF
- TRBD1 TRBJ2-3 TRBV6-5 TGTGCCAGCAGACAGGGACAGGGGCGAGCAGATACGCAGTATTTT CASRQGQGRADTQYF
- TRBD2 TRBJ2-7 TRBV7-9 TGTGCCAGCAGTCCCGCGGTAGCGGGACTAATCGAGCAGTACTTC CASSPAVAGLIEQYF
- - TRBJ2-3 TRBV9 TGTGCCAGCAGCGTAGCGAACAATCTAGATACGCAGTATTTT CASSVANNLDTQYF
- - TRBJ1-1 TRBV7-9 TGTGCCAGCAGCTGGGGGAACACTGAAGCTTTCTTT CASSWGNTEAFF
few TRBD1 TRBJ1-2 TRBV5-6 TGTGCCAGCAGCGTTGGACAGGAGAACTATGGCTACACCTTC CASSVGQENYGYTF
- - TRBJ2-5 TRBV7-9 TGTGCCAGCAGCTTAGGGACAATGCGGTGGCAAGAGACCCAGTACTTC CASSLGTMRWQETQYF
few TRBD1 TRBJ1-5 TRBV30 TGTGCCTGGAGGGCCGGGACAGCTATCAATCAGCCCCAGCATTTT CAWRAGTAINQPQHF
- TRBD1 TRBJ1-1 TRBV28 TGTGCCAGCACCCCCAGGGGGACTGAAGCTTTCTTT CASTPRGTEAFF
few - TRBJ1-1 TRBV5-6 TGTGCCAGCAGCTTGCTAGGGAAGAACACTGAAGCTTTCTTT CASSLLGKNTEAFF